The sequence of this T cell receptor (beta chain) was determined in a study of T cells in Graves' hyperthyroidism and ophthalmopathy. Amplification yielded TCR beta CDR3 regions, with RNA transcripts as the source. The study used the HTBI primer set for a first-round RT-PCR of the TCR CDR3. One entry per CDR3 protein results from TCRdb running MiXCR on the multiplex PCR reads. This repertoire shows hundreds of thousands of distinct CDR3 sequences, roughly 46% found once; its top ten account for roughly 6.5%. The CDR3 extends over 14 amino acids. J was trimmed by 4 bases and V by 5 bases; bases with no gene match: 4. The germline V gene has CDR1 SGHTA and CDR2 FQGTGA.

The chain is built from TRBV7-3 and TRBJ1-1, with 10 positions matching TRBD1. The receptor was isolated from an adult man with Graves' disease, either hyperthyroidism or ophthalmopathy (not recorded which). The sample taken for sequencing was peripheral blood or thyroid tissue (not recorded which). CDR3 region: CASSKTGGGTEAFF. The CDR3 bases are TGTGCCAGCAGCAAGACAGGGGGCGGCACTGAAGCTTTCTTT.